This T cell receptor beta chain was captured by sequencing in a study of blood T cells in healthy people across ages. Through a sample-barcoded 5' primer and a J-beta primer mix, a second PCR was run for roughly 6 to 12 cycles. The template-switch adaptor, which had 12 random nucleotides, put a tag on each cDNA molecule. TCRdb used MiXCR to reprocess the 5' RACE reads, holding one entry per CDR3 protein. This table holds 450,000 to 700,000 distinct CDR3 sequences, 25% to 30% found once. The CDR3 consists of 15 residues. Germline V gene sequence: CDR1 SGHRS, CDR2 YFSETQ. The V end lost 0 bases, the J end lost 1 base, and 10 bases lay between the germline ends. This clonotype has a handful of counts.

The chain links TRBV5-1 to TRBJ2-5; D is undetermined. The receptor was isolated from a woman in her 70s in good health. The material sequenced was blood. CDR3 sequence reads: CASSLASPVQETQYF. Written as DNA, the CDR3 is TGCGCCAGCAGCTTGGCCTCCCCGGTCCAAGAGACCCAGTACTTC.